This T cell receptor (beta chain) was sequenced for a study of shared clonotypes between healthy human individuals. The CDR3 runs 16 residues. Germline loops: CDR1 MDHEN, CDR2 SYDVKM. V lost 5 bases and J lost 0; bases outside the gene matches: 4. The protocol was immunoSEQ multiplex PCR, while the TCRdb copy is restricted to in-frame clones and leaves out a portion. The sample shows more than 2 million clones, just under 95% of them seen only once. Naive CD8 cells comprised CD45RO-negative, CCR7-positively selected cells, excluding terminally differentiated effector memory CD45RA+ cells. Sequenced: naive CD8+ T cells from PBMCs. This sequence joins TRBV28 and TRBJ2-7; the match to TRBD2 covers 13 bases. This TCR came from a man aged 18 to 30 in good health. Some clones in this sample may be carry-over from other donors' samples. The CDR3 here is CASSPRTSGSSYEQYF. The CDR3 DNA follows: TGTGCCAGCAGTCCCCGGACTAGCGGGAGCTCCTACGAGCAGTACTTC.